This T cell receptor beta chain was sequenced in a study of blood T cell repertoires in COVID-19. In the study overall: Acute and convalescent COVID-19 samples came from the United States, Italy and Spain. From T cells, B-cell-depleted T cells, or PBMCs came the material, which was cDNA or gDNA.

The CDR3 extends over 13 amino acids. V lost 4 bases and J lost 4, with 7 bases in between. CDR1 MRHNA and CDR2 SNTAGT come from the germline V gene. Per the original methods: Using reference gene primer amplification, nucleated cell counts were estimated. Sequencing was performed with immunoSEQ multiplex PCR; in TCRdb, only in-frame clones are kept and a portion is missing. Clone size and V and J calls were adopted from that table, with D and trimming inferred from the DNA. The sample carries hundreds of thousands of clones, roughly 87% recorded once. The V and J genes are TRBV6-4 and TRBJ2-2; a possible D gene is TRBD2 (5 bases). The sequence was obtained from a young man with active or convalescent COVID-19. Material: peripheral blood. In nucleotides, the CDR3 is TGTGCCAGCAGTGTCAGCGGCACCGGGGAGCTGTTTTTT. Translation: CASSVSGTGELFF.